This T cell receptor (beta chain) derives from a study of cytomegalovirus exposure and HLA in healthy donors. Germline CDR1 is LNHNV and CDR2 is YYDKDF (reference sequence). The CDR3 loop spans 13 amino acids. V was clipped by 1 base and J by 7 bases, with 10 bases between them. The study ran its PCR with 60 Vbeta and 13 Jbeta primers. Produced via immunoSEQ multiplex PCR; TCRdb's table is partial and in-frame only. The sample lists fewer than 200,000 clones, about 70% occurring once. Sequences were obtained from PBMCs. The receptor was derived from a woman in her forties in good health and CMV-seropositive. The genes are TRBV15 and TRBJ1-2; D not resolved. The CDR3 protein is CATSRAEGGGYTF. CDR3 DNA sequence: TGTGCCACCAGCAGAGCGGAGGGAGGTGGCTACACCTTC.